The 3 T cell receptor beta chains below come from one sample, sequenced in a study of cytomegalovirus exposure and HLA in healthy donors. The study ran its PCR with 60 Vbeta and 13 Jbeta primers. This table comes from immunoSEQ multiplex PCR, and its TCRdb copy is limited to in-frame clones, with some not included. Of more than 95,000 clones listed, approximately 77% are singletons. Sequences were obtained from PBMCs. Every receptor here comes from a man younger than 35 in good health and CMV-seronegative.

The gene calls are TRBV6-5 and TRBJ1-2; 11 bases map to TRBD1. Germline trimming cut 0 bases from V and 4 bases from J; bases unmatched to any gene: 4. Germline V gene data show CDR1 as MNHEY and CDR2 as SVGAGI. This CDR3 comprises 16 residues. CDR3 nucleotides: TGTGCCAGCAGTTACTCGAGGACAGGGGGCGGCTATGGCTACACCTTC. As protein: CASSYSRTGGGYGYTF.

This chain joins TRBV18 and TRBJ1-1; D gene unclear. The germline CDR1 and CDR2 sequences are KGHSH and LQKENI. CDR3 length equals 16 residues. V shed 1 base and J shed 1 base, with 13 bases lying between them. The CDR3 loop reads CASSPQIHRPNTEAFF. CDR3 nucleotides: TGTGCCAGCTCACCACAAATACACCGTCCGAACACTGAAGCTTTCTTT.

The V gene is TRBV4-3, the J gene TRBJ2-1; no definite D call. The CDR3 extends over 15 amino acids. With 0 bases removed from V and 2 bases from J, the gap between germline ends came to 8 bases. Germline V gene lookup returns CDR1 LGHNA and CDR2 YSLEER. CDR3 protein: CASSQDRITYNEQFF. DNA for the CDR3: TGCGCCAGCAGCCAAGACAGAATAACCTACAATGAGCAGTTCTTC.